Following are 8 T cell receptor beta chains from one sample sequenced in a study of T cell responses to AZD1222 COVID-19 vaccine. Sequencing was performed with immunoSEQ multiplex PCR; in TCRdb, only in-frame clones are kept and a portion is missing. The table includes some 150,000 clones, more than 90% detected once. Specimen: peripheral blood, collected 28 days after the second AZD1222 dose. These receptors originate from an adult who received the AZD1222 COVID-19 vaccine.

The rearrangement uses TRBV3-1 (or the pseudogene TRBV3-2) and TRBJ2-7; possibly TRBD2 for D (7 bases). Germline V lookup: CDR1 LGHDT, CDR2 YNNKEL (reference sequence). CDR3 length: 14 amino acids. V was shortened by 4 bases and J by 3 bases, with 13 bases between the two germline ends. The CDR3 DNA reads TGTGCCAGCAGCCGAAGAAGGGGGGGCTACGAGCAGTACTTC. It is translated as CASSRRRGGYEQYF.

The chain carries TRBV19 and TRBJ2-3, with TRBD2 as a possible D gene (6 bases). Germline V gene sequence: CDR1 LNHDA, CDR2 SQIVND (reference sequence). Trimming shortened V by 3 bases and J by 3 bases, and 7 bases separated the two germline ends. The CDR3 covers 13 residues. The CDR3 DNA reads TGTGCCAGTAGTATGGAGGGAACAGATACGCAGTATTTT. It specifies CASSMEGTDTQYF.

The CDR3 DNA sequence: TGCAGTGCTAGTTACTACAATGAGCAGTTCTTC. Translating it yields CSASYYNEQFF. The chain combines TRBV20-1 with TRBJ2-1; D call uncertain. CDR3 length equals 11 residues. Germline V CDR1 and CDR2: DFQATT, SNEGSKA (reference sequence). Trimming cost V 3 bases and J 3 bases, with 3 bases left between them.

V and J are TRBV30 and TRBJ1-5, with 8 bases fitting TRBD1. Trimming at V came to 5 bases and at J to 9 bases, leaving 9 bases not matched to a gene. CDR3 length equals 13 residues. CDR1 and CDR2 from the germline V gene are GTSNPN and SVGIG (reference sequence). The CDR3 reads CAWADRAPGPQHF. CDR3 bases: TGTGCCTGGGCGGACAGGGCGCCTGGGCCCCAGCATTTT.

V gene TRBV7-9 combines with J gene TRBJ2-1; 14 nucleotides match TRBD2. Per germline, CDR1 SEHNR and CDR2 FQNEAQ (reference sequence). This CDR3 is built from 16 residues. J was trimmed by 6 bases and V by 3 bases; bases with no gene match: 4. CDR3 sequence reads: CASSLTGTSGSNEQFF. As DNA, the CDR3 is TGTGCCAGCAGCTTGACTGGGACTAGCGGGAGCAATGAGCAGTTCTTC.

V and J are TRBV7-9 and TRBJ1-3; no clear D. Trimming pared 6 bases from V and 6 bases from J, leaving 18 bases between. This CDR3 has 15 residues. The V gene's germline CDR1 is SEHNR and CDR2 FQNEAQ (reference sequence). The CDR3: CASRPIPYTANTIYF. CDR3 sequence (DNA): TGTGCCAGCAGGCCGATCCCTTACACTGCAAACACCATATATTTT.

The V call is TRBV9, the J call TRBJ2-2, with 10 bases identical to TRBD2. The CDR3 is made up of 18 amino acids. The germline CDR1 and CDR2 sequences are SGDLS and YYNGEE. V gave up 4 bases and J gave up 7 bases; unmatched junction bases: 16. The CDR3 region has the DNA TGTGCCAGCAGCTCAACCTCCGGGGGACTAGCGTTGATCGGGGAGCTGTTTTTT. It is translated as CASSSTSGGLALIGELFF.

The V gene is TRBV12-3 or TRBV12-4, the J gene TRBJ2-5; D is possibly TRBD1 or TRBD2 (6 bases each). This CDR3 spans 12 amino acids. Trimming shortened V by 4 bases and J by 4 bases, and 7 bases separated the two germline ends. The DNA for the CDR3 is TGTGCCAGCAGTTGGGGGGCAGAGACCCAGTACTTC. This codes for CASSWGAETQYF.